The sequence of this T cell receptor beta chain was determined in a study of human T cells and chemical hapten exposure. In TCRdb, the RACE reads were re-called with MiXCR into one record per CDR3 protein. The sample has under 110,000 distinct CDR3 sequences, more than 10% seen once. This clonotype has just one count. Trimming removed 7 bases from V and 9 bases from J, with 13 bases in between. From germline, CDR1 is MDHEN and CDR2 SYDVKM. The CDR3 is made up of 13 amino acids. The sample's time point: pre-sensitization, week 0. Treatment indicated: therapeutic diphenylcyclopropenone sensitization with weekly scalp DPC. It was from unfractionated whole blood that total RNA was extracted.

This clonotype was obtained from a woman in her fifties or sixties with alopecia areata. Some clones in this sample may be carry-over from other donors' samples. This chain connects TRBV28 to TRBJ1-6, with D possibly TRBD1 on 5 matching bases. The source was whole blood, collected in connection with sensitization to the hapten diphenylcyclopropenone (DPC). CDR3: CASTREISSPLHF. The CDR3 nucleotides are TGTGCCAGCACCAGGGAAATCAGTTCACCCCTCCACTTT.